This T cell receptor (beta chain) was sequenced in a study of blood T cell repertoires in COVID-19. Study-wide background: Acute-phase and convalescent COVID-19 samples originated in the United States, Italy and Spain.

Original analysis: Using reference gene primer amplification, nucleated cell counts were estimated. Using immunoSEQ multiplex PCR, the repertoire was profiled, and TCRdb retains in-frame clones only, with some absent. V and J calls and clone size are as listed in that table; D and trimming were resolved from the DNA. Of about 120,000 clones in the sample, approximately 87% were seen once. The CDR3 consists of 15 residues. Per germline, CDR1 SGDLS and CDR2 YYNGEE. V was pared by 4 bases and J by 5 bases, with 12 bases of the junction left unmatched. The sample was peripheral blood. The V and J genes are TRBV9 and TRBJ2-7; 7 nucleotides agree with TRBD2. This receptor was identified in a man in his 70s who had recovered from COVID-19. The CDR3 spells CASSPERGGPHEQYF. CDR3 coding DNA: TGTGCCAGCAGCCCCGAGCGGGGAGGGCCACACGAGCAGTACTTC.